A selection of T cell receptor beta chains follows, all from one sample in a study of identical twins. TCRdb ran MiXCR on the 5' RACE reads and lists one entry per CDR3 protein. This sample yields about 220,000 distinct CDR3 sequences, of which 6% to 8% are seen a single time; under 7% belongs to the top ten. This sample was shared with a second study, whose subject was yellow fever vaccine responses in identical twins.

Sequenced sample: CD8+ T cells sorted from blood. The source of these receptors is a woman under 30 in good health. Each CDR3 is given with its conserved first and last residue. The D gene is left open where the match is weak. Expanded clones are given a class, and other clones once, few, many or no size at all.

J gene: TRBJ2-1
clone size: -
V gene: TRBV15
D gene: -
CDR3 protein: CATGQTNYNEQFF
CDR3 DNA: TGTGCCACTGGACAGACGAACTACAATGAGCAGTTCTTC

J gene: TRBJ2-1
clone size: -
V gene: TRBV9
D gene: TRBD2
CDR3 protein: CASSALGLAGRNYNEQFF
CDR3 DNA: TGTGCCAGCAGCGCATTGGGACTAGCGGGACGGAACTACAATGAGCAGTTCTTC

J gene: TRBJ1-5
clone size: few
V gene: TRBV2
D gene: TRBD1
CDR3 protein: CASSEAGTGASDQPQHF
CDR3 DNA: TGTGCCAGCAGTGAAGCTGGTACAGGGGCCTCGGATCAGCCCCAGCATTTT

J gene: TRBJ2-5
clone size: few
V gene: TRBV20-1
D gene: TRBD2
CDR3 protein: CSADIAGGGETQYF
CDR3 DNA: TGCAGTGCTGATATAGCGGGGGGGGGAGAGACCCAGTACTTC

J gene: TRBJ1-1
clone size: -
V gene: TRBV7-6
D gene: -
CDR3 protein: CASSLVKGTLNTEAFF
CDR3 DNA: TGTGCCAGCAGCTTAGTAAAGGGGACACTGAACACTGAAGCTTTCTTT

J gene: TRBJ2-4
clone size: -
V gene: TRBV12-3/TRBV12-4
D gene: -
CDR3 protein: CASSYTGTKNIQYF
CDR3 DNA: TGTGCCAGCAGTTATACAGGGACCAAAAACATTCAGTACTTC

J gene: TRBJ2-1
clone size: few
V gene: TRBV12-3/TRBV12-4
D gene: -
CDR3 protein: CASSPPGSNNEQFF
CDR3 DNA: TGTGCCAGCAGTCCCCCGGGGTCCAACAATGAGCAGTTCTTC

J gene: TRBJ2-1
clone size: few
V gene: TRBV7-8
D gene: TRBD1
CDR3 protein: CASLRTPLGQGDNEQFF
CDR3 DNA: TGTGCCAGCCTACGTACTCCGTTGGGACAGGGGGACAATGAGCAGTTCTTC

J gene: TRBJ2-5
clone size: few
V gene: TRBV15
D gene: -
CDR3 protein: CATSTLYRSLQETQYF
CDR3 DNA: TGTGCCACCAGCACGTTATACAGGAGCCTCCAAGAGACCCAGTACTTC

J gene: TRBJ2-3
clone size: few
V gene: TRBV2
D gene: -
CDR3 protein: CASSLEEAGTQYF
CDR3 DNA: TGTGCCAGCAGTTTGGAAGAGGCGGGAACGCAGTATTTT

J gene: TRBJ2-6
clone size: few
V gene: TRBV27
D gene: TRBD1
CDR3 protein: CASSPRLGTGEFAGANVLTF
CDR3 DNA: TGTGCCAGCAGTCCCAGACTGGGGACAGGGGAATTCGCTGGGGCCAACGTCCTGACTTTC

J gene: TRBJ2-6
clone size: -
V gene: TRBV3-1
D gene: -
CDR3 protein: CASSQDPLPSGANVLTF
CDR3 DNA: TGTGCCAGCAGCCAAGACCCGCTGCCCTCTGGGGCCAACGTCCTGACTTTC

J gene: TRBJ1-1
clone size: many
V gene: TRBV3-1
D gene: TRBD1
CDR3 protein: CASSQDSGGRDTEAFF
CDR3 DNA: TGTGCCAGCAGCCAAGATTCAGGGGGGCGAGATACTGAAGCTTTCTTT

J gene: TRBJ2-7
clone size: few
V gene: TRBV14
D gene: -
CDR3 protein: CASSQVEKTYEQYF
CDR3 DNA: TGTGCCAGCAGCCAAGTCGAGAAGACCTACGAGCAGTACTTC

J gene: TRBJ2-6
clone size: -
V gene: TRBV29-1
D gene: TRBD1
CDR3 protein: CSITGGTGANVLTF
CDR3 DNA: TGCAGCATAACAGGGGGCACTGGGGCCAACGTCCTGACTTTC

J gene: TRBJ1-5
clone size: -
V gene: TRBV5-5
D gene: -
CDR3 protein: CASGGGEGQPQHF
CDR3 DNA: TGTGCCAGCGGGGGGGGTGAAGGTCAGCCCCAGCATTTT

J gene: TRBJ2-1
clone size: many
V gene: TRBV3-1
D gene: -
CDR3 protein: CASSRRDEQFF
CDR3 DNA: TGTGCCAGCAGTAGGAGAGATGAGCAGTTCTTC

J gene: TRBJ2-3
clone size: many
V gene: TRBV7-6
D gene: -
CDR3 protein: CASSLASGGTTDTQYF
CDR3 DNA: TGTGCCAGCAGCTTAGCCTCAGGCGGAACCACAGATACGCAGTATTTT

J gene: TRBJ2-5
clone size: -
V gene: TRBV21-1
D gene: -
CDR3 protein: CASSALQGKETQYF
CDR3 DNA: TGTGCCAGCAGCGCCTTACAGGGAAAAGAGACCCAGTACTTC

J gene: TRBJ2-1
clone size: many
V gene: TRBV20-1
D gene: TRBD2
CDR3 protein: CSARDPEGGPFNEQFF
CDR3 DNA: TGCAGTGCTAGAGATCCCGAGGGAGGGCCTTTTAATGAGCAGTTCTTC

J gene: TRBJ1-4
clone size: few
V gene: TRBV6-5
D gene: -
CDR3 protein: CASSYSGELDEKLFF
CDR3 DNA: TGTGCCAGCAGTTACTCAGGGGAGCTCGATGAAAAACTGTTTTTT

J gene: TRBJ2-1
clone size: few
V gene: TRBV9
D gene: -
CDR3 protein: CASSRSNEQFF
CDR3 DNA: TGTGCCAGCAGCCGTAGCAATGAGCAGTTCTTC

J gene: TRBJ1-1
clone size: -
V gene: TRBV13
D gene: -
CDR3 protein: CASSSLGNTEAFF
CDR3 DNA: TGTGCCAGCAGCTCCTTGGGAAACACTGAAGCTTTCTTT

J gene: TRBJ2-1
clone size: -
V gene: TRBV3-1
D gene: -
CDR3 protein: CASSRDLGTSYNEQFF
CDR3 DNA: TGTGCCAGCAGCCGGGACTTGGGGACTTCTTACAATGAGCAGTTCTTC

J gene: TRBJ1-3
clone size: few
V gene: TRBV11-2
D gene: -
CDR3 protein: CASSPQGASGNTIYF
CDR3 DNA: TGTGCCAGCAGCCCCCAGGGAGCTTCTGGAAACACCATATATTTT

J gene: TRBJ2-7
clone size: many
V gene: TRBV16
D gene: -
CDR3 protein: CASTSESYEQYF
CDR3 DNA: TGTGCCAGCACCTCAGAGTCCTACGAGCAGTACTTC

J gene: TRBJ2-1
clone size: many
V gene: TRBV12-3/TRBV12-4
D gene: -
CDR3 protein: CASSIGGSSYNEQFF
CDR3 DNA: TGTGCCAGCAGTATCGGGGGATCCTCCTACAATGAGCAGTTCTTC

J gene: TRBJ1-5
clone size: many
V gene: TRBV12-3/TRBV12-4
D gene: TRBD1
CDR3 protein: CASSLGTGSQPQHF
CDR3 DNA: TGTGCCAGCAGTTTAGGGACAGGGAGCCAGCCCCAGCATTTT

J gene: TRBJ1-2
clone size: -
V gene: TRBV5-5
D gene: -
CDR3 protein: CASSLATDFYGYTF
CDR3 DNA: TGTGCCAGCAGCTTGGCCACAGATTTCTATGGCTACACCTTC

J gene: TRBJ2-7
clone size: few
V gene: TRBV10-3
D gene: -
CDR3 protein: CAISESGRPYEQYF
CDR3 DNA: TGTGCCATCAGTGAGTCGGGACGCCCCTACGAGCAGTACTTC

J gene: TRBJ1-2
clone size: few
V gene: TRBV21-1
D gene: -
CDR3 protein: CASSKARRVDGYTF
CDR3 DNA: TGTGCCAGCAGCAAAGCAAGGAGGGTTGACGGCTACACCTTC

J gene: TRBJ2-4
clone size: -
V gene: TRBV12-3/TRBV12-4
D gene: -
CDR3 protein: CTSSLGIPAHLAKNIQYF
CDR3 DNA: TGTACCAGCAGTTTAGGGATCCCCGCACATCTGGCCAAAAACATTCAGTACTTC

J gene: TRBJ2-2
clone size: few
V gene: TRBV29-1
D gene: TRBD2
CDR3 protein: CSVDRGPAGGNTGELFF
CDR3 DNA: TGCAGCGTTGACCGGGGGCCGGCGGGGGGGAACACCGGGGAGCTGTTTTTT

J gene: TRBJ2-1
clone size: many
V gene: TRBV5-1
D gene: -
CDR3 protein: CASSYTFSSYNEQFF
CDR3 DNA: TGCGCCAGCAGCTATACGTTCAGCTCCTACAATGAGCAGTTCTTC

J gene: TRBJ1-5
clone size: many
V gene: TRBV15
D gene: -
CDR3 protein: CATSRVEGDEPQHF
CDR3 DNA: TGTGCCACCAGCAGAGTGGAGGGGGACGAGCCCCAGCATTTT

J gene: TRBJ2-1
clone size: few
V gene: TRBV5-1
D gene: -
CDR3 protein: CASSLGLVYNEQFF
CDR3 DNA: TGCGCCAGCAGCTTGGGGCTAGTCTACAATGAGCAGTTCTTC

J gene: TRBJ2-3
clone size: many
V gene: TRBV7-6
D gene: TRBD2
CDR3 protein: CASSLELGLADTQYF
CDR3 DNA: TGTGCCAGCAGCTTAGAATTGGGACTAGCAGATACGCAGTATTTT

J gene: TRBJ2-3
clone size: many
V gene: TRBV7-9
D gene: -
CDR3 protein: CASSLVRQGTDTQYF
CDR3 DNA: TGTGCCAGCAGCTTAGTCCGGCAGGGCACAGATACGCAGTATTTT

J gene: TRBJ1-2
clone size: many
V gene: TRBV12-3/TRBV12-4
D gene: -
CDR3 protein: CASSFPAGLDYGYTF
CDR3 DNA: TGTGCCAGCAGCTTTCCAGCCGGTCTTGACTATGGCTACACCTTC

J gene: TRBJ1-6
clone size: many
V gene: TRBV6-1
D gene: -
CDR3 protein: CASSTVTGIHSPLHF
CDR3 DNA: TGTGCCAGCAGTACAGTTACAGGGATCCATTCACCCCTCCACTTT

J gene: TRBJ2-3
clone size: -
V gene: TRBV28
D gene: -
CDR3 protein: CASSKVGAGTDTQYF
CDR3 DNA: TGTGCCAGCAGTAAAGTGGGGGCGGGCACAGATACGCAGTATTTT